Listed below are T cell receptor beta chains from one sample, sequenced in a study of preoperative IRX-2 immunotherapy in early breast cancer. Repertoires were generated with immunoSEQ multiplex PCR, while TCRdb's copy carries only in-frame clones and drops some. Counted here are 20,000 to 30,000 clones, approximately 81% occurring once; the ten biggest clones make up under 8%. The specimen comprised lymph node tissue, sampled after IRX-2 immunotherapy. These receptor sequences come from a human donor with breast cancer. The conserved cysteine and the conserved F or W are not part of the CDR3 here. The order of the fields is CDR3 protein, V gene.

SVGLAGRSYNEQF TRBV29-1
AWSVSSGEKLF TRBV30
ASSLVAGINQPQH TRBV5-1
ASSFRQEAKREQY TRBV5-1
AISEGPSGDYGYT TRBV10-3
ASSSDTGQGNTEAF TRBV5-1
ASSPGLEGNEQF TRBV5-1
ASSSRTSGSTDTQY TRBV7-5
ASSLGPQGAEQF TRBV6-8
ASSSRQGAFQPQH TRBV19
ASSPGVTDTQY TRBV7-1
ASSQVSWGETQY TRBV11-3
ASSYMGEASDTQY TRBV6-8
ASSLVTGERADTQY TRBV11-3
ASSYARLAGPTDTQY TRBV6-8
ASSRRRQGQNTEAF TRBV6-8
AISGSNAPYEQY TRBV6-8
ASSSRTGRNEKLF TRBV11-3
ASSYGGAHGYT TRBV6-8
ASRDGGGGKRGGELF TRBV19
ASSQGWTSGTTDTQY TRBV1
AWSVGGLSYEQY TRBV30
SVEDTVPNTEAF TRBV29-1
ATSDDSKDQETQY TRBV6-8
ASSLGFDRDRT TRBV28
ASSIGSGGNTGELF TRBV19
ASSRWDWLYNEQF TRBV7-4
ASSLEDYSGTQY TRBV11-3
SVPGGTSSSGELF TRBV29-1
ASTTGSTYNEQF TRBV19
ASSLRTSGTDTQY TRBV6-8
ASSLTGRANEKLF TRBV28
ASSAMTSNQPQH TRBV6-7
ASIKSGTGSSNQPQH TRBV28
ASSRQINYGYT TRBV28
ASSRLGLAGGAADTQY TRBV6-8
ASSRGEPGNTIY TRBV19
ANSYGLTAF TRBV6-7
ASSLRGTHEQY TRBV7-1
ASSYGTGEKLF TRBV6-8
ASSIQARQGIASSYGYT TRBV19